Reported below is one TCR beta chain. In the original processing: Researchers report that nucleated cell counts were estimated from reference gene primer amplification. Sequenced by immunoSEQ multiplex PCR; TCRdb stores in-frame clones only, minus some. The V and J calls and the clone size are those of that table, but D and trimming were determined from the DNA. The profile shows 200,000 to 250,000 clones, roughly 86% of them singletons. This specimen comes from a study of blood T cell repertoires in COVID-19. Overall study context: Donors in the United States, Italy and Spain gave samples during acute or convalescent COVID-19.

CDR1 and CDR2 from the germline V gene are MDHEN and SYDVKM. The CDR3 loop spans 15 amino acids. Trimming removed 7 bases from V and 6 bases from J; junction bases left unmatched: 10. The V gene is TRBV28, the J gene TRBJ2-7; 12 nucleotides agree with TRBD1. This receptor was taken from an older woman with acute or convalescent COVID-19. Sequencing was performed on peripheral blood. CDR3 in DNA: TGTGCCAGCATAGAACGAGGGACAGGGGGCGTCGAGCAGTACTTC. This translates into CASIERGTGGVEQYF.